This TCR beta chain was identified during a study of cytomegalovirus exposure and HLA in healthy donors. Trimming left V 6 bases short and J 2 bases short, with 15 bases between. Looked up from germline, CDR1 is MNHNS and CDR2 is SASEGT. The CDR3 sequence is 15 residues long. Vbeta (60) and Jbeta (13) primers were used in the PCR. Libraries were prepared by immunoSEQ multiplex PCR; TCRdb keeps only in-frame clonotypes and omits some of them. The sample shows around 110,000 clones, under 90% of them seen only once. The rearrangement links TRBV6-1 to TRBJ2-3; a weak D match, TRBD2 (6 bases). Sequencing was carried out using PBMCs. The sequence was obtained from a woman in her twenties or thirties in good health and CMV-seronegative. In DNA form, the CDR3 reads TGTGCCAGCAGAGCGACTCTAGCGAACACAGATACGCAGTATTTT. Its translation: CASRATLANTDTQYF.